Sequencing of this TCR beta chain was carried out in a study of T cells after yellow fever vaccination. Study-level background: Low-cell-number fractions were prepared with SMART-Seq v4 Ultra Low Input.

Germline CDR1 and CDR2: LGHNA and YSLEER. V shed 3 bases, J shed 0 bases, and the junction held 21 bases outside the gene matches. The CDR3 loop spans 22 amino acids. Generation of TCR cDNA used 5'RACE template switching (which added a universal primer site and UMIs). A single record per CDR3 protein comes from TCRdb applying MiXCR to the 5' RACE reads. Here the sample spans about 320,000 distinct CDR3 sequences, approximately 11% being singletons. The sequencing here drew on CD4+ T cells sorted from PBMCs, taken 45 days after the yellow fever booster vaccination. The clonotype comes from a man between 18 and 29 years old who received the YFV17D yellow fever vaccine. This chain uses TRBV4-3 with TRBJ2-1; 9 nucleotides match TRBD1. The CDR3: CASSQVLGGQGGFLGSYNEQFF. CDR3 sequence (DNA): TGCGCCAGCAGCCAGGTGCTAGGGGGACAGGGTGGATTCCTTGGCTCCTACAATGAGCAGTTCTTC.